A selection of T cell receptor beta chains follows, all from one sample in a study of OX40 agonist ivuxolimab in advanced cancers. The repertoire was sequenced with immunoSEQ multiplex PCR; TCRdb's copy has only in-frame clones and lacks some. The sample records thousands of clones, roughly nine tenths being singletons. The material sequenced was CD4+ or CD8+ T cells sorted from blood, taken in a trial of the OX40 agonist ivuxolimab. Every receptor here comes from an adult with an advanced solid tumor such as melanoma, head and neck, liver or kidney cancer. The conserved cysteine and the conserved F or W are not part of the CDR3 here. A D gene is named only where the DNA matches it firmly.

cdr3_aa j_call v_call d_call
ASSSPSNEQY TRBJ2-7 TRBV27 NA
ASSLSWQGHYEQY TRBJ2-7 TRBV27 NA
AWSTVLDEQY TRBJ2-7 TRBV30 NA
ASSLDTPSGRVSQY TRBJ2-7 TRBV11-2 TRBD2
ASSLGDYEQY TRBJ2-7 TRBV7-7 NA
ASSNPQETQY TRBJ2-5 TRBV6-6 NA
ASSSWGDSYNEQF TRBJ2-1 TRBV5-1 NA
ASSLEASGSPWEQY TRBJ2-7 TRBV7-9 TRBD2
ASTFGGSGNTIY TRBJ1-3 TRBV6-5 NA
AWSAQQGYEQY TRBJ2-7 TRBV30 NA
ASSWDRNQPQH TRBJ1-5 TRBV6-5 TRBD1
ATREADLNTEAF TRBJ1-1 TRBV5-1 NA
ASSSGGGMNTEAF TRBJ1-1 TRBV11-3 TRBD1
SGAGGRGEQY TRBJ2-7 TRBV29-1 NA
ASSQVAAGEAF TRBJ1-1 TRBV4-1 NA
ASSFEGVGGVYEQY TRBJ2-7 TRBV27 TRBD2
ASSEITGELF TRBJ2-2 TRBV6-1 NA
ASSLGGYEQY TRBJ2-7 TRBV5-6 NA
ASSPRGGYEQY TRBJ2-7 TRBV7-7 NA
ASGNQDNPNNEQF TRBJ2-1 TRBV5-1 NA
AIKPGGEEHEQY TRBJ2-7 TRBV10-3 NA
ASKLDRTYEQY TRBJ2-7 TRBV7-9 NA
ASSRKRGNNEQY TRBJ2-7 TRBV19 NA
ASNSGANVLT TRBJ2-6 TRBV19 NA
ASSVGSAYEQY TRBJ2-7 TRBV9 NA
ASSLSGGNTEAF TRBJ1-1 TRBV11-3 NA
ASSLGDRFNEKLF TRBJ1-4 TRBV11-2 TRBD1
ASSISLEGTQY TRBJ2-5 TRBV19 NA
ASSKTLGYT TRBJ1-2 TRBV6-1 NA
ASSPSLAGGPDTGELF TRBJ2-2 TRBV18 TRBD2
ASSPQGQYGSPLH TRBJ1-6 TRBV18 NA
ASSLLGRGRTDTQY TRBJ2-3 TRBV28 TRBD1
ASSPGGAGYGYT TRBJ1-2 TRBV7-3 TRBD1
ASSAWGTGQSPLH TRBJ1-6 TRBV9 TRBD1
ASSLGDRGYEQY TRBJ2-7 TRBV5-4 TRBD1
ASSGGVGTNSPLH TRBJ1-6 TRBV7-8 NA
AISDPSQEASQPQH TRBJ1-5 TRBV10-3 NA
ASSLERGYGYT TRBJ1-2 TRBV5-6 NA
ASSAGQGFEAF TRBJ1-1 TRBV7-6 TRBD1
ASSEGTGNQPQH TRBJ1-5 TRBV2 NA
ASSPKGQGYNEQF TRBJ2-1 TRBV7-9 TRBD1
ASSLETSSEQY TRBJ2-7 TRBV6-5 NA
ASTTGGVYGYT TRBJ1-2 TRBV25-1 TRBD1
SARRGGYT TRBJ1-2 TRBV20-1 NA
ASSLLAGNEQF TRBJ2-1 TRBV28 TRBD2